A single sample gave rise to the 29 T cell receptor beta chains below, sequenced in a study of post-analysis software for immune sequencing data. The TCR beta cDNA libraries contained unique molecular identifiers. TCRdb processed the PCR reads anew with MiXCR; each CDR3 protein has one entry. The data contain under 650,000 distinct CDR3 sequences, 40% to 50% of them seen just once; the ten biggest clones take up about 1.8%. For these TCRs, the target antigens are not known. Study conclusions and caveats: Controls had lower frequencies than patients of a handful of TRBV segments, which included TRBV5-6, TRBV5-1 and TRBV20-1.

Sequences were obtained from blood. The receptors shown here come from a girl between 10 and 17 years old with multiple sclerosis.

The chain carries TRBV20-1 and TRBJ2-6; unclear D gene. The ends were cut back, 1 base at V and 4 bases at J, with 17 bases in the middle. The CDR3 loop spans 17 amino acids. CDR1 DFQATT and CDR2 SNEGSKA come from the germline V gene (reference sequence). CDR3 sequence (DNA): TGCAGTGCTAGAGCGTTGACTCGAATAGGAGGGGCCAACGTCCTGACTTTC. This encodes CSARALTRIGGANVLTF.

The chain has TRBV20-1 and TRBJ2-5, with D perhaps assigned TRBD1 or TRBD2 (5 bases each). The CDR3 is 13 residues long. CDR1 is DFQATT, CDR2 SNEGSKA, per germline (reference sequence). With 0 bases removed from V and 12 bases from J, the gap between germline ends came to 17 bases. CDR3 DNA sequence: TGCAGTGCTAGAGACAGGGAGAACATTCATAAGTACTTC. The encoded protein is CSARDRENIHKYF.

CDR3: CSGGPGNIQYF. The CDR3 DNA is TGCAGTGGAGGGCCGGGGAACATTCAGTACTTC. V is TRBV20-1 and J is TRBJ2-4; D possibly corresponds to TRBD2 (5 bases). V was clipped by 7 bases and J by 7 bases, with 11 bases between them. CDR1 is DFQATT and CDR2 is SNEGSKA in the germline V gene (reference sequence). The CDR3 spans 11 residues.

This clonotype was detected only a few times. This chain joins TRBV4-1 and TRBJ2-5; TRBD1 aligns across 7 bases. The CDR3 totals 15 residues. Germline CDR1 MGHRA, CDR2 YSYEKL. Germline trimming cut 0 bases from V and 2 bases from J; bases unmatched to any gene: 3. CDR3 region: CASSQDPGQQETQYF. In DNA, the CDR3 is TGCGCCAGCAGCCAAGACCCGGGACAGCAAGAGACCCAGTACTTC.

This clonotype was seen a few times. V is TRBV6-1 and J is TRBJ2-1; D may match TRBD1 or TRBD2 (5 bases each). CDR1 and CDR2 from the germline V gene are MNHNS and SASEGT. V was shortened by 7 bases and J by 0 bases, with 13 bases between the two germline ends. The length of the CDR3 is 15 residues. CDR3 bases: TGTGCCAGCAACTACGAGGGGAGCTCCTACAATGAGCAGTTCTTC. Its translation is CASNYEGSSYNEQFF.

This chain links TRBV20-1 with TRBJ2-7; either TRBD1 or TRBD2 may supply D (5 bases each). Germline V CDR1 and CDR2: DFQATT, SNEGSKA (reference sequence). Deletions cut 5 bases from V and 2 bases from J, with 13 bases between. There are 13 residues in the CDR3. This CDR3 is CSACRDRTYEQYF. The CDR3 coding sequence is TGCAGTGCTTGCCGGGACCGGACCTACGAGCAGTACTTC.

There are a few counts of this clonotype. The rearrangement joins TRBV10-3 to TRBJ2-7, with 8 bases identical to TRBD1. Trimming at V came to 0 bases and at J to 3 bases, leaving 7 bases not matched to a gene. The CDR3 is 16 amino acids. Germline-derived CDR1 and CDR2 are ENHRY and SYGVKD. CDR3 coding DNA: TGTGCCATCAGTGAGTCGGACAGGGATTATAACTACGAGCAGTACTTC. Translated, it gives CAISESDRDYNYEQYF.

The chain employs TRBV5-1 and TRBJ2-3; perhaps D is TRBD1 or TRBD2 (5 bases each). Germline CDR1 SGHRS, CDR2 YFSETQ. Between the trimmed V and J ends, which lost 5 bases and 2 bases, there was a span of 15 bases. The CDR3 covers 15 residues. The CDR3 is CASSPDRGDTDTQYF. DNA for the CDR3: TGCGCCAGCAGTCCCGACCGAGGGGACACAGATACGCAGTATTTT.

This clonotype was observed a few times. The chain is built from TRBV7-6 and TRBJ2-5, with 10 bases fitting TRBD2. The germline CDR1 and CDR2 sequences are SGHVS and FNYEAQ. After removal of 5 bases from V and 2 bases from J, the junction contained 11 bases not matched to a gene. The CDR3 runs to 17 residues. The CDR3 DNA reads TGTGCCAGCAGCCGGGGACTAGCGTCGAGAGGTCAAGAGACCCAGTACTTC. Translation gives CASSRGLASRGQETQYF.

The genes are TRBV12-3 or TRBV12-4 and TRBJ2-5; tentatively, D is TRBD2 (5 bases). The CDR3 length is 16 residues. Trimming removed 4 bases from V and 2 bases from J, with 17 bases in between. The CDR3 bases are TGTGCCAGCAGTTCTCGGGGAGCGGAAACTCAAGAGACCCAGTACTTC. It encodes CASSSRGAETQETQYF.

Remarks on this clonotype: A much larger clone differs by one base, so this may be a read error. This chain connects TRBV3-1 to TRBJ2-5; weak D call: TRBD2 (6 bases). The V gene lost 7 bases and the J gene lost 1 base, with 16 bases spanning the gap. In germline, CDR1 is LGHDT, CDR2 YNNKEL (reference sequence). The CDR3 is 15 amino acids. The DNA of the CDR3 is TGTGCCAGCACACGACTAGTGGGATCCCAAGAGACCCAGTACTTC. Translated: CASTRLVGSQETQYF.

The rearrangement uses TRBV6-5 and TRBJ1-2; possible D gene TRBD1, 5 bases. V shed 0 bases and J shed 7 bases, with 18 bases lying between them. The CDR3 contains 16 residues. Germline CDR1 is MNHEY and CDR2 is SVGAGI. This CDR3 reads CASSYSVLGGKGGYTF. The DNA for the CDR3 is TGTGCCAGCAGTTACTCGGTTTTGGGGGGAAAGGGTGGCTACACCTTC.

This CDR3 is CASSVLAPLTAYNEQFF. Here the CDR3 DNA reads TGTGCCAGCAGTGTTCTAGCCCCCTTAACAGCCTACAATGAGCAGTTCTTC. The chain recombines TRBV12-3 or TRBV12-4 with TRBJ2-1, with D possibly TRBD2 on 5 matching bases. The CDR3 covers 17 residues. Trimming left V 5 bases short and J 2 bases short, with 19 bases between.

This clonotype appeared once. This sequence joins TRBV6-1 and TRBJ1-2; 7 bases line up with TRBD1. CDR3 size: 15 residues. The V gene end was trimmed by 2 bases and the J gene end by 4 bases; junction bases not matched to a gene: 7. CDR1 MNHNS and CDR2 SASEGT come from the germline V gene. The CDR3 nucleotides are TGTGCCAGCAGTGAACTCGCAGGGGGGGCCTATGGCTACACCTTC. Its protein is CASSELAGGAYGYTF.

The genes are TRBV27 and TRBJ2-7; perhaps D is TRBD1 or TRBD2 (7 bases each). Germline loops: CDR1 MNHEY, CDR2 SMNVEV (reference sequence). The V and J ends lost 10 bases and 2 bases respectively, with 15 bases between them. The CDR3 consists of 13 residues. CDR3 loop: CATRGGLPYEQYF. CDR3 bases: TGTGCCACCAGGGGGGGGCTGCCCTACGAGCAGTACTTC.

The chain is built from TRBV5-1 and TRBJ2-1; 8 bases are shared with TRBD2. V shed 0 bases and J 6 bases; nucleotides not matched to a gene: 5. The length of the CDR3 is 15 residues. Germline V gene data show CDR1 as SGHRS and CDR2 as YFSETQ. For the CDR3, the DNA is TGCGCCAGCAGCTTGGGAATTCGGGGGGGCAATGAGCAGTTCTTC. Translated: CASSLGIRGGNEQFF.

The gene calls are TRBV5-1 and TRBJ2-3; 10 bases align to TRBD2. With V trimmed by 3 bases and J by 4 bases, 8 bases remained unmatched. In germline, CDR1 is SGHRS, CDR2 YFSETQ. This CDR3 is 16 amino acids long. CDR3 residues: CASSSELSGGADTQYF. The CDR3 nucleotides read TGCGCCAGCAGCTCGGAATTGAGCGGGGGGGCAGATACGCAGTATTTT.

This clonotype was found once. The chain has TRBV5-5 and TRBJ2-5, with TRBD1 identical over 7 bases. Looked up from germline, CDR1 is SGHKS and CDR2 is YYEKEE (reference sequence). This CDR3 comprises 14 residues. V shed 3 bases and J 2 bases; nucleotides not matched to a gene: 4. In DNA, the CDR3 is TGTGCCAGCAGCTCAGGACAGGATCAAGAGACCCAGTACTTC. This translates into CASSSGQDQETQYF.

This clonotype was counted a few times. The chain has TRBV10-3 and TRBJ1-1, with D uncertain. Germline V gives CDR1 ENHRY, CDR2 SYGVKD. Trimming left V 0 bases short and J 1 base short, with 6 bases between. The CDR3 is 14 residues long. CDR3 sequence reads: CAISESGSNTEAFF. CDR3 DNA: TGTGCCATCAGTGAGTCGGGGTCGAACACTGAAGCTTTCTTT.

The chain links TRBV5-5 to TRBJ2-1; 10 nucleotides agree with TRBD2. Losses at the gene ends were 2 bases for V and 4 bases for J; bases not matched to a gene: 6. Germline V lookup: CDR1 SGHKS, CDR2 YYEKEE (reference sequence). The CDR3 has 16 amino acids. CDR3 bases: TGTGCCAGCAGCTTCACTGGACTAGCGGATTACAATGAGCAGTTCTTC. Encoded protein: CASSFTGLADYNEQFF.

This clonotype was recorded once. The chain couples TRBV20-1 to TRBJ1-1; 7 bases fit TRBD1. The V gene's germline CDR1 is DFQATT and CDR2 SNEGSKA (reference sequence). V was pared by 3 bases and J by 4 bases, with 5 bases of the junction left unmatched. This CDR3 is built from 13 residues. The chain's CDR3 is CSARSTGFTEAFF. CDR3 nucleotides: TGCAGTGCTAGGTCGACAGGGTTCACTGAAGCTTTCTTT.

V is TRBV3-1 and J is TRBJ2-1; D perhaps matches TRBD2 (7 bases). The CDR3 is 15 residues long. CDR1 and CDR2 from the germline V gene are LGHDT and YNNKEL (reference sequence). V lost 4 bases and J 8 bases, leaving 18 bases between the germline ends. The CDR3 spells CASSPEGGVHDEQFF. CDR3 nucleotide sequence: TGTGCCAGCAGCCCAGAGGGGGGGGTTCATGATGAGCAGTTCTTC.

The V gene is TRBV29-1, the J gene TRBJ2-7; D unresolved. The CDR3 consists of 11 residues. The germline CDR1 and CDR2 sequences are SQVTM and ANQGSEA. V was cut by 2 bases and J by 10 bases, with 12 bases left in between. DNA of the CDR3: TGCAGCGTTGAATTAGGAGAGGCCCAGTACTTC. Amino acids: CSVELGEAQYF.

The chain has TRBV5-1 and TRBJ2-1, with TRBD2 matching over 8 bases. The CDR3 covers 18 residues. V shed 7 bases and J 0 bases; nucleotides not matched to a gene: 15. Germline loops: CDR1 SGHRS, CDR2 YFSETQ. The CDR3 sequence is CASSYPSGGTSSYNEQFF. CDR3 nucleotides: TGCGCCAGCTCTTACCCCAGCGGGGGCACGAGCTCCTACAATGAGCAGTTCTTC.

In its sample, this clonotype was seen a few times. The chain has TRBV2 and TRBJ2-1; possible D gene TRBD2, 5 bases. The germline CDR1 and CDR2 sequences are SNHLY and FYNNEI. Trimming stripped 7 bases from V and 6 bases from J, with 10 bases between. CDR3 length equals 12 residues. The DNA of the CDR3 is TGTGCCAGCATGAGGGAAGGCAATGAGCAGTTCTTC. This codes for CASMREGNEQFF.

The rearrangement uses TRBV10-3 and TRBJ2-3, with D perhaps matching TRBD2 (5 bases). Between the trimmed V and J ends, which lost 8 bases and 5 bases, there was a span of 8 bases. From germline, CDR1 is ENHRY and CDR2 SYGVKD. The CDR3 consists of 11 residues. The CDR3 spells CAIYAGDTQYF. CDR3 DNA: TGTGCCATCTATGCGGGAGATACGCAGTATTTT.

This chain links TRBV28 with TRBJ2-1; 10 bases agree with TRBD2. Per germline, CDR1 MDHEN and CDR2 SYDVKM. The CDR3 runs to 15 residues. The junction had 9 bases not matched to a gene; V was cut back by 4 bases and J by 9 bases. The CDR3 protein is CASSSGTSAGGEQFF. The CDR3 DNA reads as TGTGCCAGCAGTTCCGGGACTAGCGCCGGCGGTGAGCAGTTCTTC.

This clonotype has a handful of counts. This rearrangement joins TRBV5-1 to TRBJ2-1, with TRBD2 matching over 12 bases. The CDR3 is made up of 15 amino acids. Per germline, CDR1 SGHRS and CDR2 YFSETQ. V gave up 4 bases and J gave up 5 bases; unmatched junction bases: 4. CDR3 amino acids: CASSQTSGGNNEQFF. The DNA of the CDR3 is TGCGCCAGCAGCCAGACTAGCGGGGGAAACAATGAGCAGTTCTTC.

This rearrangement joins TRBV20-1 to TRBJ2-3; 14 nucleotides line up with TRBD2. The CDR3 spans 13 residues. Per germline, CDR1 DFQATT and CDR2 SNEGSKA (reference sequence). CDR3 region: CRVTSGRADTQYF. The CDR3 DNA reads TGCAGGGTGACTAGCGGGAGGGCAGATACGCAGTATTTT.